Reported below is one TCR beta chain. The CDR3 extends over 13 amino acids. Between the trimmed V and J ends, which lost 4 bases and 4 bases, there was a span of 8 bases. Germline V CDR1 and CDR2: MDHEN, SYDVKM. The source of the sample is a study of blood T cell repertoires in COVID-19. The table came from immunoSEQ multiplex PCR; TCRdb's copy has only in-frame clones and leaves some out. This table holds 84,000 or so clones, around 75% found once. Sequencing used peripheral blood. This chain joins TRBV28 and TRBJ1-5, with TRBD1 as a possible D gene (5 bases). This clonotype was sampled from a man between 70 and 80 years old with COVID-19, enrolled during active disease. CDR3 sequence: CASSSGTNQPQHF. The CDR3 coding sequence is TGTGCCAGCAGTTCGGGGACTAATCAGCCCCAGCATTTT.